The 30 T cell receptor beta chains below come from one sample, sequenced in a study of blood T cell repertoires in COVID-19. Measured with immunoSEQ multiplex PCR; TCRdb has only the in-frame clones, and not every one. The sample includes some 200,000 clones, roughly 86% of them seen just once. The sequenced sample was peripheral blood. Every receptor here comes from a woman in her thirties or forties with acute or convalescent COVID-19.

This clone was detected only a few times. This rearrangement joins TRBV21-1 to TRBJ2-7; the table's TRBD1 call for D was not verified on the DNA. TRBV21-1 is described as a pseudogene. The CDR3 totals 11 residues. CDR3 residues: CASSQGYEQYF. The CDR3 nucleotides read TGTGCCAGCAGCCAGGGCTACGAGCAGTACTTC.

The chain joins TRBV7-2 to TRBJ1-2; maybe TRBD1 (5 bases). Germline V gives CDR1 SGHTA, CDR2 FQGNSA. CDR3 size: 16 residues. V gave up 2 bases and J gave up 0 bases, with 13 bases separating them. As DNA, the CDR3 is TGTGCCAGCAGCTTACGGCGCGGGGGACCTAACTATGGCTACACCTTC. Translated: CASSLRRGGPNYGYTF. The full variable domain, in which reference TRBV7-2 and TRBJ1-2 provide the parts outside the CDR3, is GAGVSQSPSNKVTEKGKDVELRCDPISGHTALYWYRQSLGQGLEFLIYFQGNSAPDKSGLPSDRFSAERTGGSVSTLTIQRTQQEDSAVYLCASSLRRGGPNYGYTFGSGTRLTVV.

The V and J genes are TRBV19 and TRBJ2-7; D possibly corresponds to TRBD1 (5 bases). Trimming cost V 4 bases and J 12 bases, with 19 bases left between them. The CDR3 covers 13 residues. CDR1 and CDR2 from the germline V gene are LNHDA and SQIVND (reference sequence). CDR3 sequence (DNA): TGTGCCAGTAGTAAAGAAAGGGGCCGCGGAAGGTACTTC. It yields the protein CASSKERGRGRYF.

The chain joins TRBV9 to TRBJ2-7; D is possibly TRBD2 (6 bases). Between the trimmed V and J ends, which lost 3 bases and 6 bases, there was a span of 10 bases. The CDR3 is 12 residues long. CDR1 and CDR2 (germline): SGDLS, YYNGEE. CDR3 coding DNA: TGTGCCAGCAGCGACGGGGGAAGCGAGCAGTACTTC. Translated: CASSDGGSEQYF.

The table lists this clone with a count of one. The chain employs TRBV7-2 and TRBJ2-3, with TRBD2 matching 12 bases. V gave up 5 bases and J gave up 4 bases; unmatched junction bases: 10. CDR3 size: 17 residues. Germline V gene lookup returns CDR1 SGHTA and CDR2 FQGNSA. The CDR3 DNA reads TGTGCCAGCAGCCCCCGGCGGCTAGCGGGGGGGTCAGATACGCAGTATTTT. Translated: CASSPRRLAGGSDTQYF.

The chain has TRBV10-3 and TRBJ1-1; D remains ambiguous. This CDR3 has 16 amino acids. V lost 0 bases to trimming and J lost 1 base, with 12 bases between them. Germline V gene lookup returns CDR1 ENHRY and CDR2 SYGVKD. The CDR3 sequence: CAISESMRAGNTEAFF. CDR3 nucleotide sequence: TGTGCCATCAGTGAGTCGATGAGGGCGGGGAACACTGAAGCTTTCTTT.

The chain uses TRBV5-8 and TRBJ1-5, with TRBD1 identical over 9 bases. The CDR3 totals 15 residues. V lost 2 bases to trimming and J lost 5 bases; unmatched junction nucleotides: 5. The germline gives CDR1 SGHTS, CDR2 YDEGEE. The CDR3 reads CASSLEDRGDQPQHF. CDR3 sequence (DNA): TGTGCCAGCAGCTTAGAGGACAGGGGAGATCAGCCCCAGCATTTT.

This chain uses TRBV27 with TRBJ2-7; 10 nucleotides line up with TRBD2. Germline CDR1 reads MNHEY; CDR2 reads SMNVEV (reference sequence). With V trimmed by 6 bases and J by 4 bases, 12 bases remained unmatched. This CDR3 region has 16 residues. CDR3: CASRLLSSGRFYEQYF. CDR3 nucleotide sequence: TGTGCCAGCAGGCTCTTATCTAGCGGGAGATTTTACGAGCAGTACTTC.

V and J are TRBV24-1 and TRBJ1-5; D unclear. Trimming left V 3 bases short and J 1 base short, with 9 bases between. Germline V CDR1 and CDR2: KGHDR, SFDVKD. The CDR3 loop spans 15 amino acids. In nucleotides, the CDR3 is TGTGCCACCAGTGATCATGGTGGCAGCAATCAGCCCCAGCATTTT. Translated, it gives CATSDHGGSNQPQHF.

Here the CDR3 DNA reads TGCGCCAGCAGCCCTTTTTCCAATGAGCAGTTCTTC. Its translation is CASSPFSNEQFF. The chain joins TRBV4-1 to TRBJ2-1, with no clear D. Germline CDR1 MGHRA, CDR2 YSYEKL. The V and J ends lost 4 bases and 6 bases respectively, with 7 bases between them. The CDR3 runs 12 residues.

This clone has a count of ten or more. This chain joins TRBV18 and TRBJ2-3, with TRBD1 matching over 8 bases. The germline CDR1 and CDR2 sequences are KGHSH and LQKENI. The CDR3 has 17 residues. The V and J ends lost 3 bases and 1 base, in that order; junction bases with no gene match: 9. The CDR3 here is CASSPPTGGRRTDTQYF. DNA of the CDR3: TGTGCCAGCTCACCGCCAACAGGGGGTCGACGCACAGATACGCAGTATTTT.

V is TRBV5-6 and J is TRBJ2-1; 7 bases align to TRBD2. From germline, CDR1 is SGHDT and CDR2 YYEEEE. J was trimmed by 9 bases and V by 1 base; bases with no gene match: 10. The CDR3 has 15 amino acids. CDR3 loop: CASSLFSGRGGEQFF. The CDR3 DNA reads TGTGCCAGCAGCTTGTTCAGCGGACGCGGGGGTGAGCAGTTCTTC.

The sample holds one count of this clone. The CDR3 DNA reads as TGCGCCAGCAGCCAAGATGGCCCAAGGACTAGCGGGAGCTCCTACAATGAGCAGTTCTTC. Translation: CASSQDGPRTSGSSYNEQFF. The V gene is TRBV4-1, the J gene TRBJ2-1; 13 bases are a match to TRBD2. Germline assignment: CDR1 MGHRA and CDR2 YSYEKL. The CDR3 has 20 residues. With 0 bases clipped from V and 0 bases from J, the junction kept 8 bases outside the gene matches.

In its sample, this clone was seen a few times. This chain connects TRBV11-2 to TRBJ2-7; no reliable D call. The V end was cut by 5 bases, the J end by 4 bases, with 15 bases between. The CDR3 spans 14 residues. Per the germline V gene, CDR1 is SGHAT and CDR2 is FQNNGV. The CDR3 DNA is TGTGCCAGCAGCCCTTCCGTACTCGGGTACGAGCAGTACTTC. As protein: CASSPSVLGYEQYF.

For this clone: Other DNA sequences in this specimen translate into the identical CDR3. V and J are TRBV3-1 (or the pseudogene TRBV3-2) and TRBJ1-3; no reliable D call. V was pared by 3 bases and J by 2 bases, with 5 bases between. This CDR3 spans 13 amino acids. Per the germline V gene, CDR1 is LGHDT and CDR2 is YNNKEL (reference sequence). CDR3 amino acids: CASSQFTGNTIYF. CDR3 bases: TGTGCCAGCAGCCAGTTTACTGGAAACACCATATATTTT.

In its sample, this clone was seen once. The chain employs TRBV19 and TRBJ1-2; D remains ambiguous. Germline V gene lookup returns CDR1 LNHDA and CDR2 SQIVND (reference sequence). The V end lost 7 bases, the J end lost 5 bases, and 14 bases lay between the germline ends. This CDR3 has 13 amino acids. CDR3 region: CASTPGGLYGYTF. The CDR3 DNA sequence: TGTGCCAGTACCCCAGGCGGGCTATATGGCTACACCTTC.

V is TRBV6-1 and J is TRBJ2-3, with D unresolved. Trimming shortened V by 3 bases and J by 4 bases, and 8 bases separated the two germline ends. Germline values: CDR1 MNHNS, CDR2 SASEGT. This CDR3 spans 13 amino acids. CDR3 nucleotides: TGTGCCAGCAGTGATCGAGCTCCAGATACGCAGTATTTT. It yields the protein CASSDRAPDTQYF.

The rearrangement uses TRBV18 and TRBJ1-1; 8 bases fit TRBD1. J gave up 5 bases and V 3 bases, and 11 bases lay outside the gene matches. Germline CDR1 KGHSH, CDR2 LQKENI. The CDR3 has 16 residues. This chain's CDR3 is CASSPISDRAGTEAFF. CDR3 sequence (DNA): TGTGCCAGCTCACCGATTTCGGACAGGGCGGGTACTGAAGCTTTCTTT.

This clone was counted only a few times. This chain joins TRBV3-1 (or the pseudogene TRBV3-2) and TRBJ2-7; perhaps TRBD2 as D (5 bases). Per the germline V gene, CDR1 is LGHDT and CDR2 is YNNKEL (reference sequence). Trimming cost V 1 base and J 4 bases, with 8 bases left between them. This CDR3 comprises 13 residues. The DNA of the CDR3 is TGTGCCAGCAGCCAAGTTGAGGGTTACGAGCAGTACTTC. Encoded protein: CASSQVEGYEQYF.

This clone was recorded a few times. The chain employs TRBV5-6 and TRBJ2-7; 9 bases agree with TRBD2. This CDR3 region has 14 residues. Germline V CDR1 and CDR2: SGHDT, YYEEEE. V gave up 4 bases and J gave up 6 bases; unmatched junction bases: 8. CDR3 region: CASSPAGGLAEQYF. In DNA, the CDR3 is TGTGCCAGCAGCCCAGCGGGAGGTTTAGCCGAGCAGTACTTC.

V and J are TRBV7-6 and TRBJ1-2, with D possibly being TRBD1 (5 bases). The CDR3 runs 17 residues. The ends were cut back, 1 base at V and 0 bases at J, with 15 bases in the middle. Germline lookup yields CDR1 SGHVS and CDR2 FNYEAQ. The CDR3 DNA reads as TGTGCCAGCAGCTTAGGAGGTCGGCAGGGAACTAACTATGGCTACACCTTC. The encoded protein is CASSLGGRQGTNYGYTF.

CDR3 protein: CASSPIAGELYEQYF. CDR3 coding DNA: TGTGCCAGCAGCCCCATAGCGGGGGAGCTCTACGAGCAGTACTTC. The rearrangement links TRBV9 to TRBJ2-7, with TRBD2 matching over 9 bases. Germline CDR1 SGDLS, CDR2 YYNGEE. The CDR3 sequence is 15 residues long. Trimming cost V 4 bases and J 3 bases; bases outside gene matches: 8.

This clone was found once. The chain combines TRBV5-1 with TRBJ2-1; 11 nucleotides align to TRBD2. V shed 6 bases and J 1 base; nucleotides not matched to a gene: 15. Germline V gene sequence: CDR1 SGHRS, CDR2 YFSETQ. The length of the CDR3 is 19 residues. Here the CDR3 reads CASTPSASGGPRSYNEQFF. CDR3 coding DNA: TGCGCCAGCACCCCGAGTGCTAGCGGGGGGCCCCGATCCTACAATGAGCAGTTCTTC.

This clone has more than one count but fewer than ten. The chain couples TRBV2 to TRBJ2-3, with 12 bases fitting TRBD2. Germline V gene data show CDR1 as SNHLY and CDR2 as FYNNEI. The CDR3 extends over 15 amino acids. V lost 5 bases, J lost 5 bases, and 5 bases stayed unmatched. The CDR3 DNA sequence: TGTGCCAGCAGTCCACTAGCGGGGGGTGTAGATACGCAGTATTTT. Translation: CASSPLAGGVDTQYF.

The chain uses TRBV12-3 or TRBV12-4 and TRBJ1-4; D call uncertain. V was trimmed by 4 bases and J by 14 bases, leaving 14 bases between them. This CDR3 comprises 12 residues. The CDR3 is CASSSPSQRLFF. The CDR3 DNA reads as TGTGCCAGCAGTTCTCCATCGCAGCGGCTGTTTTTT.

The chain joins TRBV7-6 to TRBJ2-5; tentatively, D is TRBD1 (6 bases). The germline V gene has CDR1 SGHVS and CDR2 FNYEAQ. The CDR3 consists of 14 residues. Trimming cost V 5 bases and J 4 bases, with 14 bases left between them. The CDR3 loop reads CASSLQGFLETQYF. The CDR3 DNA follows: TGTGCCAGCAGCCTACAGGGTTTTTTAGAGACCCAGTACTTC. The full variable domain, rest sourced from reference TRBV7-6 and TRBJ2-5, is GAGVSQSPRYKVTKRGQDVALRCDPISGHVSLYWYRQALGQGPEFLTYFNYEAQQDKSGLPNDRFSAERPEGSISTLTIQRTEQRDSAMYRCASSLQGFLETQYFGPGTRLLVL.

The chain employs TRBV6-2 or TRBV6-3 and TRBJ2-1; 8 nucleotides match TRBD1. The CDR3 spans 16 residues. V dropped 5 bases and J dropped 0; count of bases not matched to a gene: 6. Germline values: CDR1 MNHEY, CDR2 SVGEGT. CDR3 nucleotide sequence: TGTGCCAGCAGTAGACAGGGGAAGGACTCCTACAATGAGCAGTTCTTC. Amino acid sequence: CASSRQGKDSYNEQFF.

The J gene is TRBJ2-3, the V gene TRBV5-6; TRBD2 agrees at 9 bases. With V trimmed by 0 bases and J by 5 bases, 4 bases remained unmatched. The CDR3 runs 15 residues. Germline loops: CDR1 SGHDT, CDR2 YYEEEE. The CDR3 nucleotides are TGTGCCAGCAGCTTGGAGCGGGGGGTTTTAGATACGCAGTATTTT. Translation gives CASSLERGVLDTQYF.

This clone was detected a few times. This chain uses TRBV7-2 with TRBJ2-7; D is perhaps TRBD1 (6 bases). This CDR3 is built from 14 residues. V was shortened by 4 bases and J by 0 bases, with 10 bases between the two germline ends. Per germline, CDR1 SGHTA and CDR2 FQGNSA. This chain's CDR3 is CASSSQGPSYEQYF. The CDR3 DNA reads TGTGCCAGCAGCTCACAGGGTCCCTCCTACGAGCAGTACTTC.

This clone has only a few counts. The chain combines TRBV14 with TRBJ1-2; TRBD1 agrees at 7 bases. Germline loops: CDR1 SGHDN, CDR2 FVKESK. The CDR3 has 15 residues. V gave up 3 bases and J gave up 5 bases; unmatched junction bases: 9. CDR3 bases: TGTGCCAGCAGCCACGGGACAGTGAATCATTATGGCTACACCTTC. The encoded protein is CASSHGTVNHYGYTF. Using reference TRBV14 and TRBJ1-2 for the parts outside the CDR3, the full variable domain is EAGVTQFPSHSVIEKGQTVTLRCDPISGHDNLYWYRRVMGKEIKFLLHFVKESKQDESGMPNNRFLAERTGGTYSTLKVQPAELEDSGVYFCASSHGTVNHYGYTFGSGTRLTVV.